The 8 T cell receptor beta chains presented below share a single source sample, sequenced in a study of CD8 T cells in ankylosing spondylitis. Each CDR3 protein is one row after TCRdb ran MiXCR on the 5' RACE reads. The sample yields about 100,000 distinct CDR3 sequences, under 30% seen once. Sequenced input: synovial fluid, either unsorted or a sorted T cell fraction (not recorded which). The origin of the receptors is a male donor with ankylosing spondylitis.

This chain joins TRBV4-1 and TRBJ2-7; D unresolved. Germline-derived CDR1 and CDR2 are MGHRA and YSYEKL. Trimming pared 3 bases from V and 2 bases from J, leaving 23 bases between. This CDR3 comprises 18 residues. The DNA for the CDR3 is TGCGCCAGCAGCCAGTACTTTAAGTCCTATGGCCCTACCTACGAGCAGTACTTC. Its translation is CASSQYFKSYGPTYEQYF.

This clonotype turned up a few times. V usage is TRBV19 and J usage is TRBJ2-1; D unresolved. Trimming left V 3 bases short and J 9 bases short, with 12 bases between. There are 13 residues in the CDR3. In germline, CDR1 is LNHDA, CDR2 SQIVND (reference sequence). The CDR3 nucleotides read TGTGCCAGTAGTATCGAAAAGGAAGGTGAGCAGTTCTTC. Translation gives CASSIEKEGEQFF.

CDR3 loop: CASSLDTTVGISYNSPLHF. The CDR3 DNA is TGTGCCAGCAGCTTAGACACCACCGTAGGAATCTCCTATAATTCACCCCTCCACTTT. V usage is TRBV11-2 and J usage is TRBJ1-6; D is unresolved. The CDR3 is made up of 19 amino acids. Germline V CDR1 and CDR2: SGHAT, FQNNGV. The V and J ends lost 0 bases and 0 bases respectively, with 15 bases between them.

In its sample, this clonotype was seen once. V gene TRBV20-1 combines with J gene TRBJ1-3, with D possibly TRBD1 on 5 matching bases. Trimming cost V 6 bases and J 2 bases, with 11 bases left between them. This CDR3 has 13 amino acids. CDR1 is DFQATT and CDR2 is SNEGSKA in the germline V gene (reference sequence). The CDR3 DNA reads TGCAGTGCAATCAGGGAACCTGGAAACACCATATATTTT. Translating gives CSAIREPGNTIYF.

This chain uses TRBV19 with TRBJ2-1; TRBD1 agrees at 7 bases. Losses at the gene ends were 7 bases for V and 0 bases for J; bases not matched to a gene: 15. The germline CDR1 and CDR2 sequences are LNHDA and SQIVND (reference sequence). CDR3 length equals 18 residues. CDR3 region: CASTIPDRVGVSYNEQFF. The CDR3 DNA reads as TGTGCCAGTACCATCCCCGACAGGGTAGGGGTCTCCTACAATGAGCAGTTCTTC.

The V and J genes are TRBV7-2 and TRBJ2-2, with D perhaps assigned TRBD1 or TRBD2 (5 bases each). Looked up from germline, CDR1 is SGHTA and CDR2 is FQGNSA. V was pared by 5 bases and J by 7 bases, with 14 bases between. This CDR3 spans 14 amino acids. The CDR3 DNA is TGTGCCAGCAGCCCAAATCTGGGGGTCGGGGAGCTGTTTTTT. This translates into CASSPNLGVGELFF.

A few counts support this clonotype. J is TRBJ2-3 and V is TRBV20-1; no clear D. The CDR3 runs 17 residues. V lost 4 bases and J lost 4, with 24 bases in between. Germline V gives CDR1 DFQATT, CDR2 SNEGSKA (reference sequence). The CDR3 DNA sequence: TGCAGTGCTATCATCATGGGCGCTGAATCCCTAGCAGATACGCAGTATTTT. This codes for CSAIIMGAESLADTQYF.

The V gene is TRBV5-4, the J gene TRBJ2-7; no firm D call. This CDR3 region has 17 residues. Trimming removed 1 base at V and 3 bases at J, with 20 bases between. Looked up from germline, CDR1 is SGHNT and CDR2 is YYREEE (reference sequence). CDR3 residues: CASSLSFGGSTLYEQYF. As DNA, the CDR3 is TGTGCCAGCAGCTTGTCCTTCGGCGGAAGCACCCTCTACGAGCAGTACTTC.